One sample yielded the 18 T cell receptor beta chains listed below, sequenced in a study of radiotherapy plus CTLA-4 blockade in lung cancer (dated by TCRdb to between 2017 and 2018). The method behind the library was the immunoSEQ multiplex PCR assay. In TCRdb, the immuneACCESS table is reduced to in-frame sequences with V and J assigned. These tables do not hold every clone; where another copy was compared, an unresolved V gene accounts for under half, and the others remain unexplained. The sample table records 60,000 or so clones; around 80% of these occur just once. 3% to 4% of the sample lies in the top ten. Here the sequenced sample was peripheral blood, taken from a patient treated with radiotherapy plus ipilimumab. All receptors derive from a human donor with non-small cell lung cancer who had a partial response to radiotherapy plus ipilimumab.

This chain joins TRBV19 and TRBJ1-5; a weak D match, TRBD1 (6 bases). The CDR3 totals 13 residues. Trimming pared 7 bases from V and 6 bases from J, leaving 13 bases between. CDR1 and CDR2 from the germline V gene are LNHDA and SQIVND (reference sequence). This chain's CDR3 is CASKTGFGQPQHF. In DNA form, the CDR3 reads TGTGCCAGTAAAACAGGGTTTGGTCAGCCCCAGCATTTT.

CDR3 bases: TGTGCCAGCAGCAGGGGGGGCGGGAAAGCGAACACTGAAGCTTTCTTT. It translates to CASSRGGGKANTEAFF. The chain carries TRBV7-9 and TRBJ1-1, with a tentative D call TRBD1 (6 bases). CDR1 and CDR2 (germline): SEHNR, FQNEAQ (reference sequence). V gave up 5 bases and J gave up 1 base, with 17 bases separating them. The CDR3 extends over 16 amino acids.

The chain couples TRBV5-4 to TRBJ1-1, with D maybe TRBD1 (6 bases). This CDR3 comprises 15 residues. Germline CDR1 is SGHNT and CDR2 is YYREEE (reference sequence). Trimming stripped 5 bases from V and 1 base from J, with 15 bases between. CDR3 DNA sequence: TGTGCCAGCAGTTCCGGGACAAGCCGGAACACTGAAGCTTTCTTT. It translates to CASSSGTSRNTEAFF.

This clone was counted a single time. The V gene is TRBV30, the J gene TRBJ1-5; D remains ambiguous. Germline assignment: CDR1 GTSNPN and CDR2 SVGIG (reference sequence). Trimming left V 0 bases short and J 4 bases short, with 7 bases between. The CDR3 runs to 13 residues. The CDR3, as DNA: TGTGCCTGGAGTGTACTAGGGAATCAGCCCCAGCATTTT. Translating gives CAWSVLGNQPQHF. Variable domain in full (rest from reference TRBV30 and TRBJ1-5): SQTIHQWPATLVQPVGSPLSLECTVEGTSNPNLYWYRQAAGRGLQLLFYSVGIGQISSEVPQNLSASRPQDRQFILSSKKLLLSDSGFYLCAWSVLGNQPQHFGDGTRLSIL.

The V call is TRBV9, the J call TRBJ1-6; 9 bases line up with TRBD1. The V segment lost 4 bases and the J segment 9 bases; nucleotides outside the gene matches: 5. The germline gives CDR1 SGDLS, CDR2 YYNGEE. The CDR3 consists of 14 residues. The CDR3 is CASSSRQGVSPLHF. The CDR3 bases are TGTGCCAGCAGCTCCCGACAGGGGGTTTCACCCCTCCACTTT.

The rearrangement joins TRBV5-1 to TRBJ1-2; D may be TRBD1 (6 bases). With 5 bases removed from V and 0 bases from J, the gap between germline ends came to 14 bases. Germline values: CDR1 SGHRS, CDR2 YFSETQ. There are 15 residues in the CDR3. The CDR3 DNA reads TGCGCCAGCAGGGGGGCCTTTCGCCCTAACTATGGCTACACCTTC. It specifies CASRGAFRPNYGYTF.

This CDR3 reads CASSEAGGEAFF. Here the CDR3 DNA reads TGTGCCAGCAGTGAAGCGGGGGGGGAAGCTTTCTTT. J is TRBJ1-1 and V is TRBV6-1, with D perhaps matching TRBD1 (5 bases). Germline V lookup: CDR1 MNHNS, CDR2 SASEGT. Between the trimmed V and J ends, which lost 0 bases and 8 bases, there was a span of 7 bases. The CDR3 consists of 12 residues.

The sample holds a few counts of this clone. V and J are TRBV5-1 and TRBJ1-2, with a weak D call TRBD1 (5 bases). This CDR3 has 14 amino acids. V dropped 0 bases and J dropped 6 bases, with 12 bases sitting between them. Germline-derived CDR1 and CDR2 are SGHRS and YFSETQ. The CDR3 nucleotides read TGCGCCAGCAGCTTGGCCGGGGAGGGGCATGGCTACACCTTC. Translating it yields CASSLAGEGHGYTF.

This clone was seen more than once but under ten times. The chain combines TRBV6-1 with TRBJ2-4, with D perhaps matching TRBD1 (5 bases). Looked up from germline, CDR1 is MNHNS and CDR2 is SASEGT. The CDR3 is 12 amino acids. The V end lost 3 bases, the J end lost 9 bases, and 9 bases lay between the germline ends. The DNA of the CDR3 is TGTGCCAGCAGTGAGACAGTCAGCATTCAGTACTTC. Residues: CASSETVSIQYF.

This chain uses TRBV6-1 with TRBJ1-1; 9 nucleotides align to TRBD1. This CDR3 has 15 residues. V shed 5 bases and J 4 bases; nucleotides not matched to a gene: 8. CDR1 and CDR2 from the germline V gene are MNHNS and SASEGT. The CDR3 DNA reads TGTGCCAGCAGTAGTAGTACAGGGGGCCGCACTGAAGCTTTCTTT. The encoded protein is CASSSSTGGRTEAFF.

The chain links TRBV27 to TRBJ2-5, with 10 bases matching TRBD2. Losses at the gene ends were 0 bases for V and 5 bases for J; bases not matched to a gene: 9. The V gene's germline CDR1 is MNHEY and CDR2 SMNVEV (reference sequence). This CDR3 is 17 amino acids long. The CDR3 DNA follows: TGTGCCAGCAGTTTATCAAGCGGGGGGGGCCTAGGTGAGACCCAGTACTTC. Its protein is CASSLSSGGGLGETQYF.

The rearrangement uses TRBV9 and TRBJ1-1; 8 bases line up with TRBD1. Looked up from germline, CDR1 is SGDLS and CDR2 is YYNGEE. This CDR3 is 14 amino acids long. Losses at the gene ends were 2 bases for V and 2 bases for J; bases not matched to a gene: 2. In nucleotides, the CDR3 is TGTGCCAGCAGCGTGACAGGGGAAAACACTGAAGCTTTCTTT. This gives the protein CASSVTGENTEAFF. Full variable domain (rest looked up from reference TRBV9 and TRBJ1-1): DSGVTQTPKHLITATGQRVTLRCSPRSGDLSVYWYQQSLDQGLQFLIQYYNGEERAKGNILERFSAQQFPDLHSELNLSSLELGDSALYFCASSVTGENTEAFFGQGTRLTVV.

Only a few counts were recorded for this clone. The CDR3 region is CASSVASGGRYNEQFF. CDR3 DNA: TGTGCCAGTAGTGTGGCTAGCGGGGGAAGGTACAATGAGCAGTTCTTC. This sequence joins TRBV19 and TRBJ2-1, with 10 nucleotides matching TRBD2. Losses at the gene ends were 5 bases for V and 4 bases for J; bases not matched to a gene: 8. CDR1 is LNHDA and CDR2 is SQIVND in the germline V gene (reference sequence). The CDR3 sequence is 16 residues long. Full variable domain (remainder filled in from reference TRBV19 and TRBJ2-1): DGGITQSPKYLFRKEGQNVTLSCEQNLNHDAMYWYRQDPGQGLRLIYYSQIVNDFQKGDIAEGYSVSREKKESFPLTVTSAQKNPTAFYLCASSVASGGRYNEQFFGPGTRLTVL.

The V gene is TRBV11-2, the J gene TRBJ1-1; no definite D call. The CDR3 is 15 residues long. The ends were cut back, 0 bases at V and 1 base at J, with 9 bases in the middle. Germline loops: CDR1 SGHAT, CDR2 FQNNGV. In DNA, the CDR3 is TGTGCCAGCAGCTTAGATTCATCGGGGAACACTGAAGCTTTCTTT. It translates to CASSLDSSGNTEAFF.

The J gene is TRBJ2-4, the V gene TRBV6-5; 7 nucleotides line up with TRBD2. In germline, CDR1 is MNHEY, CDR2 SVGAGI. The CDR3 is 13 residues long. V lost 11 bases and J lost 2; bases outside the gene matches: 6. CDR3: CAGRGGTKNIQYF. The CDR3 DNA follows: TGTGCCGGGAGGGGTGGGACCAAAAACATTCAGTACTTC.

The DNA for the CDR3 is TGTGCCAGCGTATGGGCGCAGATAGATACGCAGTATTTT. The encoded protein is CASVWAQIDTQYF. This chain links TRBV2 with TRBJ2-3, with D hard to call. The CDR3 is 13 amino acids. Per germline, CDR1 SNHLY and CDR2 FYNNEI. Trimming took 8 bases from V and 5 from J, leaving 14 bases between them.

The chain uses TRBV2 and TRBJ2-6; D uncertain. The CDR3 is 15 amino acids. Trimming stripped 4 bases from V and 2 bases from J, with 9 bases between. CDR1 SNHLY and CDR2 FYNNEI come from the germline V gene. CDR3 in amino acids: CASSVGLAGANVLTF. The CDR3 DNA sequence: TGTGCCAGCAGTGTGGGCTTAGCTGGGGCCAACGTCCTGACTTTC. The variable domain in full, with the rest retrieved from reference TRBV2 and TRBJ2-6, is EPEVTQTPSHQVTQMGQEVILRCVPISNHLYFYWYRQILGQKVEFLVSFYNNEISEKSEIFDDQFSVERPDGSNFTLKIRSTKLEDSAMYFCASSVGLAGANVLTFGAGSRLTVL.

This sequence joins TRBV7-9 and TRBJ2-1; tentatively, D is TRBD1 (5 bases). The germline gives CDR1 SEHNR, CDR2 FQNEAQ (reference sequence). The CDR3 is made up of 12 amino acids. The V end lost 2 bases, the J end lost 8 bases, and 7 bases lay between the germline ends. For the CDR3, the DNA is TGTGCCAGCAGCTTAATAGGGGATGAGCAGTTCTTC. Protein product: CASSLIGDEQFF.